This T cell receptor beta chain derives from a study of beta chain features in type 1 diabetes. Whole-study context: Sorted cells from all samples, numbering about 99,000,000, were examined.

Turning to this clone: Antigen specificity is unknown.

Trimming left V 0 bases short and J 1 base short, with 9 bases between. The germline gives CDR1 MNHNY, CDR2 SVGAGI (reference sequence). The CDR3 contains 15 residues. Every isolated RNA sample was fully reverse transcribed, so sequencing captured expressed TCRB transcripts. The assay was immunoSEQ multiplex PCR, and TCRdb's table has in-frame clones only and misses some. The sample consists of approximately 100,000 clones, almost 40% of them appearing once. Study-wide results and caveats: When VDJ junctions were examined, type 1 diabetes patients showed fewer insertions and more deletions. Because the template was cDNA, high-expressing cells might be over-represented.

Researchers reported sorting CD4+ naive, central memory, regulatory and stem cell-like memory cells via CD45RO/CCR7/CD25/CD127/CD95/CD27. The TCR originated in a woman under 30 in good health. The source material was stem cell memory CD4+ T cells from blood. This chain connects TRBV6-6 to TRBJ1-2, with a tentative D call TRBD1 (5 bases). CDR3 in amino acids: CASSYSSGGNYGYTF. CDR3 in DNA: TGTGCCAGCAGTTACTCTTCCGGGGGTAACTATGGCTACACCTTC.